The present T cell receptor (beta chain) was sequenced within a study of T cell responses to AZD1222 COVID-19 vaccine. Study outcomes and limitations: The repertoires were collected only after the peak T cell response. Recipients of AZD1222 seropositive at baseline numbered only 6 or 7.

Turning to this clone: Its antigen remains unidentified.

Germline V gives CDR1 GTSNPN, CDR2 SVGIG (reference sequence). Trimming removed 8 bases from V and 0 bases from J, with 11 bases in between. The CDR3 runs 12 residues. TCRdb's copy holds only in-frame clones and misses some; the assay was immunoSEQ multiplex PCR. The sample contains 90,000 to 120,000 clones, roughly 87% of which appear only once. Here the sequenced sample was peripheral blood, taken 28 days after the second AZD1222 dose. The TCR originated in an adult who received the AZD1222 COVID-19 vaccine. The rearrangement joins TRBV30 to TRBJ2-7; no reliable D call. DNA for the CDR3: TGTGCCCGTCCAGGTGTCTCCTACGAGCAGTACTTC. Its translation: CARPGVSYEQYF.